This entry concerns a single T cell receptor (beta chain). The data belong to a study of T cell responses to AZD1222 COVID-19 vaccine. The method was immunoSEQ multiplex PCR; TCRdb's version includes in-frame clones alone and lacks a portion of them. The top ten hold about 4% of the sample, which has 120,000 or so clones, around nine tenths seen once. The V gene end was trimmed by 2 bases and the J gene end by 8 bases; junction bases not matched to a gene: 7. CDR1 is LNHNV and CDR2 is YYDKDF in the germline V gene (reference sequence). CDR3 length equals 16 residues. This clonotype was sampled from an adult who received the AZD1222 COVID-19 vaccine. The sequencing used peripheral blood, collected 28 days after the second AZD1222 dose. The chain links TRBV15 to TRBJ2-1; 12 bases align to TRBD2. The CDR3 sequence: CATSRQLAGGLYEQFF. In nucleotides, the CDR3 is TGTGCCACCAGCAGACAACTAGCGGGAGGTCTCTATGAGCAGTTCTTC.